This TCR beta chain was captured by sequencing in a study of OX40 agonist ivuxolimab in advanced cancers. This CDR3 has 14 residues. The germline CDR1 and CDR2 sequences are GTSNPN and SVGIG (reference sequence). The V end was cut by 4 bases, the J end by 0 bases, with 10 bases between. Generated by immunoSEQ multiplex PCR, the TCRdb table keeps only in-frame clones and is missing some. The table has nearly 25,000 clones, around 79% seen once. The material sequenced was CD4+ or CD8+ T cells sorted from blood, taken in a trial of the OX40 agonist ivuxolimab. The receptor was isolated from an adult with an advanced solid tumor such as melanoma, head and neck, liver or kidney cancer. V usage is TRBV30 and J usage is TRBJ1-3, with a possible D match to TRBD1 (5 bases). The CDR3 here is CAWTGILSGNTIYF. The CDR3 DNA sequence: TGTGCCTGGACAGGGATCCTCTCTGGAAACACCATATATTTT.